These 24 T cell receptor beta chains originate from one sample sequenced in a study of response to subunit inactivated influenza vaccine. TCRdb redid the calling of the RT-PCR reads with MiXCR, one entry per CDR3 protein. This sample carries some 520,000 distinct CDR3 sequences, approximately 15% of them seen once, and the ten largest clones take around 3%. The sample in question was CD4+ T cells sorted from PBMCs, obtained about 24 months after vaccination. These receptors were obtained from a man aged 50 to 69 who received an inactivated influenza vaccine.

V is TRBV29-1 and J is TRBJ1-5; D gene ambiguous. Per germline, CDR1 SQVTM and CDR2 ANQGSEA. The CDR3 sequence is 12 residues long. Trimming removed 7 bases at V and 7 bases at J, with 14 bases between. The CDR3 DNA reads TGCAGCGCTGGTGAGGGCCGACAGCCCCAGCATTTT. Translation: CSAGEGRQPQHF.

This chain links TRBV5-1 with TRBJ1-4, with D unclear. The CDR3 sequence is 15 residues long. V was clipped by 4 bases and J by 2 bases, with 12 bases between them. CDR1 and CDR2 from the germline V gene are SGHRS and YFSETQ. CDR3 nucleotides: TGCGCCAGCAGCAACAGCCCGCGGACTAATGAAAAACTGTTTTTT. It encodes CASSNSPRTNEKLFF.

This clonotype was seen many times. CDR3 coding DNA: TGTGCCAGCAGCGTAGAACCAGGCCGCACAGATACGCAGTATTTT. Its translation is CASSVEPGRTDTQYF. The V gene is TRBV9, the J gene TRBJ2-3; D is undetermined. CDR3 size: 15 residues. CDR1 SGDLS and CDR2 YYNGEE come from the germline V gene. The V gene lost 0 bases and the J gene lost 1 base, with 9 bases spanning the gap.

The rearrangement links TRBV12-3 or TRBV12-4 to TRBJ2-1; 9 positions agree with TRBD1. The V and J ends lost 0 bases and 4 bases, in that order; junction bases with no gene match: 7. The CDR3 runs to 17 residues. The CDR3 region has the DNA TGTGCCAGCAGTTTAGCGTCAGGGACAGGGAGGTACAATGAGCAGTTCTTC. It encodes CASSLASGTGRYNEQFF.

This clonotype showed up many times. This chain connects TRBV11-2 to TRBJ2-7; tentatively, D is TRBD2 (7 bases). Germline V CDR1 and CDR2: SGHAT, FQNNGV. V was pared by 5 bases and J by 4 bases, with 18 bases between. This CDR3 region has 15 residues. The CDR3 region has the DNA TGTGCCAGCAGCCCGGAATCCGGGGGGCCGTACGAGCAGTACTTC. Translation: CASSPESGGPYEQYF.

The rearrangement links TRBV10-2 to TRBJ2-3, with 7 bases identical to TRBD1. V was clipped by 6 bases and J by 3 bases; unmatched bases: 9. CDR3 length: 15 residues. Germline CDR1 and CDR2: WSHSY and SAAADI. Written as DNA, the CDR3 is TGCGCCAGCAGGGTGGACAGGACCCGAACAGATACGCAGTATTTT. Residues: CASRVDRTRTDTQYF.

This clonotype was observed a handful of times. This chain links TRBV6-2 or TRBV6-3 with TRBJ2-3, with D possibly TRBD2 on 6 matching bases. Trimming removed 0 bases from V and 2 bases from J, with 12 bases in between. The CDR3 contains 16 residues. CDR1 is MNHEY and CDR2 is SVGEGT in the germline V gene. CDR3 in amino acids: CASSYSPGLTTDTQYF. CDR3 in DNA: TGTGCCAGCAGTTACTCCCCGGGACTTACCACAGATACGCAGTATTTT.

This clonotype was counted only a few times. The chain joins TRBV20-1 to TRBJ1-1; 8 bases map to TRBD1. The CDR3 has 13 residues. Unmatched junction bases numbered 4, after V lost 3 bases and J lost 4 bases. The germline CDR1 and CDR2 sequences are DFQATT and SNEGSKA (reference sequence). CDR3 bases: TGCAGTGCTAGCCAGGGGGCGGTCACTGAAGCTTTCTTT. Amino acid sequence: CSASQGAVTEAFF.

CDR3 in amino acids: CATTRGGYNEQFF. The CDR3 bases are TGTGCCACCACACGGGGCGGGTACAATGAGCAGTTCTTC. The V call is TRBV2, the J call TRBJ2-1; D may correspond to TRBD1 or TRBD2 (5 bases each). Germline values: CDR1 SNHLY, CDR2 FYNNEI. Trimming took 10 bases from V and 4 from J, leaving 14 bases between them. This CDR3 spans 13 amino acids. The full variable domain, in which reference TRBV2 and TRBJ2-1 provide the parts outside the CDR3, is EPEVTQTPSHQVTQMGQEVILRCVPISNHLYFYWYRQILGQKVEFLVSFYNNEISEKSEIFDDQFSVERPDGSNFTLKIRSTKLEDSAMYFCATTRGGYNEQFFGPGTRLTVL.

V and J are TRBV12-3 or TRBV12-4 and TRBJ2-3, with D hard to call. The CDR3 extends over 13 amino acids. V lost 3 bases to trimming and J lost 2 bases, with 6 bases between them. Here the CDR3 reads CASSFTATDTQYF. In nucleotides, the CDR3 is TGTGCCAGCAGTTTCACGGCCACAGATACGCAGTATTTT.

This chain connects TRBV5-1 to TRBJ1-1; 7 positions match TRBD1. The CDR3 sequence is 16 residues long. The V and J ends lost 5 bases and 0 bases, in that order; junction bases with no gene match: 10. Looked up from germline, CDR1 is SGHRS and CDR2 is YFSETQ. CDR3 DNA: TGCGCCAGCAGTCCTGACAAGGGGGCGTTGAACACTGAAGCTTTCTTT. Amino acids: CASSPDKGALNTEAFF.

The genes are TRBV20-1 and TRBJ2-3, with 11 bases lining up with TRBD2. This CDR3 comprises 13 residues. V dropped 7 bases and J dropped 7; count of bases not matched to a gene: 7. Germline V lookup: CDR1 DFQATT, CDR2 SNEGSKA (reference sequence). DNA for the CDR3: TGCAGTGGGATACTAGCGGGAGTGAATACGCAGTATTTT. Translation gives CSGILAGVNTQYF.

The sample holds many counts of this clonotype. V usage is TRBV20-1 and J usage is TRBJ2-3; TRBD2 matches at 9 bases. The CDR3 has 16 amino acids. V was pared by 5 bases and J by 2 bases, with 11 bases of the junction left unmatched. The germline V gene has CDR1 DFQATT and CDR2 SNEGSKA (reference sequence). The CDR3 sequence is CSAHAAREGHTDTQYF. CDR3 nucleotide sequence: TGCAGTGCTCACGCGGCGCGGGAGGGCCACACAGATACGCAGTATTTT.

The chain uses TRBV28 and TRBJ2-2; the D is unclear. V was cut by 3 bases and J by 4 bases, with 12 bases left in between. Germline V gene data show CDR1 as MDHEN and CDR2 as SYDVKM. The CDR3 consists of 15 residues. CDR3 in DNA: TGTGCCAGCAGTTTGCCTGAGCTTCTCACCGGGGAGCTGTTTTTT. Its translation: CASSLPELLTGELFF.

This clonotype has a handful of counts. The gene calls are TRBV5-1 and TRBJ1-1; D is perhaps TRBD1 (6 bases). In germline, CDR1 is SGHRS, CDR2 YFSETQ. There are 13 residues in the CDR3. Trimming took 1 base from V and 7 from J, leaving 11 bases between them. The CDR3 DNA sequence: TGCGCCAGCAGCTTGAAGGACAGCGATGAAGCTTTCTTT. It codes for CASSLKDSDEAFF.

The chain combines TRBV5-1 with TRBJ1-1, with D possibly matching TRBD1 (5 bases). Per germline, CDR1 SGHRS and CDR2 YFSETQ. V gave up 7 bases and J gave up 0 bases, with 10 bases separating them. The CDR3 covers 13 residues. CDR3 in amino acids: CASAGPMNTEAFF. The CDR3 DNA reads as TGCGCCAGCGCAGGGCCTATGAACACTGAAGCTTTCTTT.

The chain combines TRBV3-1 with TRBJ1-1, with a possible D match to TRBD1 (6 bases). The V end was cut by 4 bases, the J end by 11 bases, with 23 bases between. The CDR3 consists of 15 residues. Germline lookup yields CDR1 LGHDT and CDR2 YNNKEL (reference sequence). Written as DNA, the CDR3 is TGTGCCAGCAGCCGTGTCCCCGGGGGCCCGGTAGTTGCTTTCTTT. Protein product: CASSRVPGGPVVAFF.

The CDR3 is CASSPPARDYEQYF. In nucleotides, the CDR3 is TGTGCCAGCTCTCCGCCCGCCAGGGACTACGAGCAGTACTTC. This sequence joins TRBV18 and TRBJ2-7; tentatively, D is TRBD1 (5 bases). Germline V gene lookup returns CDR1 KGHSH and CDR2 LQKENI. There are 14 residues in the CDR3. Trimming pared 6 bases from V and 3 bases from J, leaving 15 bases between.

This clonotype was observed a handful of times. V gene TRBV4-2 combines with J gene TRBJ2-3; 10 nucleotides align to TRBD2. Germline V gene lookup returns CDR1 LGHNA and CDR2 YNFKEQ. The V segment lost 4 bases and the J segment 2 bases; nucleotides outside the gene matches: 6. CDR3 length equals 16 residues. The CDR3 DNA reads TGTGCCAGCAGCCTAAGCGGGGGGGCAGTCACAGATACGCAGTATTTT. Protein product: CASSLSGGAVTDTQYF.

The chain joins TRBV15 to TRBJ1-5, with 7 bases identical to TRBD1. Germline V gene lookup returns CDR1 LNHNV and CDR2 YYDKDF (reference sequence). Unmatched junction bases numbered 7, after V lost 0 bases and J lost 11 bases. CDR3 length equals 14 residues. DNA of the CDR3: TGTGCCACCAGCAGAGAGAAGGGGGCAGGGACCCAGCATTTT. Translation gives CATSREKGAGTQHF.

This clonotype occurred many times. The CDR3 loop is CASSLRGRSYEQYF. CDR3 DNA sequence: TGTGCCAGCAGCTTGAGGGGAAGATCCTACGAGCAGTACTTC. The rearrangement links TRBV13 to TRBJ2-7; D may correspond to TRBD1 or TRBD2 (5 bases each). Trimming removed 3 bases at V and 1 base at J, with 10 bases between. The CDR3 loop spans 14 amino acids. Germline V gene data show CDR1 as PRHDT and CDR2 as FYEKMQ (reference sequence).

This chain links TRBV4-1 with TRBJ1-6; tentative D call: TRBD1 (5 bases). CDR1 and CDR2 (germline): MGHRA, YSYEKL. V lost 1 base and J 5 bases, leaving 12 bases between the germline ends. The CDR3 runs to 16 residues. The DNA for the CDR3 is TGCGCCAGCAGCCAAGGGTTCGGGGGAAATAATTCACCCCTCCACTTT. Its protein product is CASSQGFGGNNSPLHF.

This clonotype appeared many times. This rearrangement joins TRBV12-3 or TRBV12-4 to TRBJ2-1, with 7 bases that match TRBD2. This CDR3 contains 14 residues. V shed 6 bases, J shed 3 bases, and the junction held 5 bases outside the gene matches. Written as DNA, the CDR3 is TGTGCCAGCAGCGAGGGGACTAACTACAATGAGCAGTTCTTC. This codes for CASSEGTNYNEQFF.

This clonotype has at least ten counts. CDR3 protein: CSVLAGTYEQYF. As DNA, the CDR3 is TGCAGTGTCCTAGCGGGCACCTACGAGCAGTACTTC. The chain joins TRBV20-1 to TRBJ2-7, with 8 nucleotides matching TRBD2. The CDR3 length is 12 residues. Germline CDR1 and CDR2: DFQATT and SNEGSKA (reference sequence). V lost 7 bases, J lost 2 bases, and 4 bases stayed unmatched.